This T cell receptor (beta chain) is from a study of T cells in Graves' hyperthyroidism and ophthalmopathy. Overall study context: Before any treatment, at initial diagnosis, peripheral blood was collected.

Turning to this clonotype: Antigen unknown.

The V and J ends lost 1 base and 12 bases, in that order; junction bases with no gene match: 11. This CDR3 contains 14 residues. CDR1 is GTSNPN and CDR2 is SVGIG in the germline V gene (reference sequence). Study-wide points: Among thyroid clonotypes expanded above 0.001, most also appeared in blood.

Amplification targeted TCR beta CDR3 regions from RNA transcripts. HTBI primers were the set used in a first-round RT-PCR of the TCR CDR3. TCRdb re-called the multiplex PCR reads with MiXCR, one entry per CDR3 protein. The top ten clones hold around 6.6% of a sample with roughly 630,000 distinct CDR3 sequences, 15% to 17% of them seen once. The diagnoses drew upon clinical symptoms, serum thyroxine and TRAb, thyroid ultrasound and orbital computed tomography. This sample holds PBMCs from about 10 ml fresh peripheral blood. The source material was blood. The rearrangement uses TRBV30 and TRBJ2-1, with TRBD2 matching 8 bases. The receptor comes from a woman in her thirties with Graves' hyperthyroidism. The CDR3 DNA reads TGTGCCTGGAGTGCCCGAGCGGGAGAGGGCGGGCAGTTCTTC. It specifies CAWSARAGEGGQFF.